Reported below is one TCR beta chain. This sample was taken from a study of OX40 agonist ivuxolimab in advanced cancers. V lost 5 bases and J 2 bases, leaving 12 bases between the germline ends. Looked up from germline, CDR1 is SEHNR and CDR2 is FQNEAQ (reference sequence). The length of the CDR3 is 14 residues. The repertoire was sequenced with immunoSEQ multiplex PCR; TCRdb's copy has only in-frame clones and lacks some. The sample yields roughly 63,000 clones, around 89% seen once. The J gene is TRBJ1-1, the V gene TRBV7-9; D call uncertain. The source is an adult with an advanced solid tumor such as melanoma, head and neck, liver or kidney cancer. Sample: CD4+ or CD8+ T cells sorted from blood, taken in a trial of the OX40 agonist ivuxolimab. The CDR3 sequence: CASSLLTDNTEAFF. CDR3 DNA sequence: TGTGCCAGCAGCCTACTCACAGACAACACTGAAGCTTTCTTT.